This T cell receptor beta chain was profiled in a study of T-cell memory formation after mild COVID-19. The overall study: There were largely donor-specific TCR clusters.

There are many counts of this clonotype. The CDR3 totals 14 residues. Germline trimming cut 9 bases from V and 0 bases from J; bases unmatched to any gene: 3. The germline CDR1 and CDR2 sequences are SNHLY and FYNNEI. TCRdb re-derived calls from the 5' RACE reads in MiXCR, one entry per CDR3 protein. The sample lists around 390,000 distinct CDR3 sequences, approximately 15% seen once, with approximately 21% in the top ten. This sequence was found in a man younger than 35 who had mild COVID-19 (a few samples of this study predate the infection). Cell type and time point are not known. The chain couples TRBV2 to TRBJ2-2; 8 bases are a match to TRBD2. Material for sequencing was PBMCs or a T cell subset sorted from them (not recorded which). CDR3 region: CASSGLANTGELFF. Here the CDR3 DNA reads TGTGCCAGTTCGGGACTAGCGAACACCGGGGAGCTGTTTTTT.